This TCR beta chain was retrieved from a study of STAT5B mutations in CD4+ large granular lymphocyte leukemia. Unmatched junction bases numbered 5, after V lost 1 base and J lost 5 bases. Germline V CDR1 and CDR2: PRHDT, FYEKMQ (reference sequence). The CDR3 is made up of 15 amino acids. Control samples were healthy donors' buffy coats. The method was immunoSEQ multiplex PCR; TCRdb's version includes in-frame clones alone and lacks a portion of them. The sample includes around 50,000 clones, about four fifths of them seen just once. This receptor was identified in a human donor in good health. Sequenced material: CD4+ T cells from blood buffy coats. J is TRBJ2-3 and V is TRBV13; 8 nucleotides line up with TRBD2. The CDR3 DNA reads TGTGCCAGCAGCTTAGTCGGGAGGGCTGGAGATACGCAGTATTTT. It yields the protein CASSLVGRAGDTQYF.